The rows below give T cell receptor beta chains drawn from one sample of a study of blood T cell repertoires in COVID-19. Generated by immunoSEQ multiplex PCR, the TCRdb table keeps only in-frame clones and is missing some. The table shows about 250,000 clones, with more than 65% occurring only once. The material sequenced was peripheral blood. The receptors stem from a man aged 50 to 59 with active or convalescent COVID-19. Both conserved end residues are part of each CDR3. The D gene is left open where the match is weak. The size of a clone is reported for some rows only, either as once, few or many, or as a class for expanded clones.

size	D	V	J	DNA	CDR3
.	.	TRBV6-5	TRBJ1-1	TGTGCCAGCAGCGCGACAGTGAACACTGAAGCTTTCTTT	CASSATVNTEAFF
.	TRBD1	TRBV5-8	TRBJ2-1	TGTGCCACCCGGGACAGGGGGCGCGGAGAGCAGTTCTTC	CATRDRGRGEQFF
.	.	TRBV4-1	TRBJ1-2	TGCGCCAGCAGCCCGCTACGGGAGGACTATGGCTACACCTTC	CASSPLREDYGYTF
.	.	TRBV2	TRBJ1-1	TGTGCCAGCAGTGAAAGCCAGAACACTGAAGCTTTCTTT	CASSESQNTEAFF
.	TRBD1	TRBV7-9	TRBJ2-7	TGTGCCAGCAGCTTAGTATCCGGACAGGGGTCCTCGCTTGCCTACGAGCAGTACTTC	CASSLVSGQGSSLAYEQYF
.	.	TRBV27	TRBJ2-5	TGTGCCAGCAGTTTCGATCAAGCGGGCTACCAAGAGACCCAGTACTTC	CASSFDQAGYQETQYF
.	.	TRBV15	TRBJ1-2	TGTGCCACCGGCGATGGGAGCCCGAGGAGCTACACCTTC	CATGDGSPRSYTF
once	TRBD1	TRBV28	TRBJ2-2	TGTGCCAGCAGGACGACAGGGCCCGGGGAGCTGTTTTTT	CASRTTGPGELFF
.	.	TRBV30	TRBJ1-4	TGTGCCTGGAGTGTACAGGAAAAACTGTTTTTT	CAWSVQEKLFF
.	TRBD1	TRBV4-3	TRBJ2-3	TGCGCCAGCAGCCAAGATGTGGGACAGGGCACAGATACGCAGTATTTT	CASSQDVGQGTDTQYF
.	.	TRBV10-2	TRBJ2-5	TGCGCCAGCAGTGAGTCGTTGGGGGCTGGAGGAGAGACCCAGTACTTC	CASSESLGAGGETQYF
.	.	TRBV12-3/TRBV12-4	TRBJ2-1	TGTGCCAGCAGTTTCGAGAGGGCGAATGAGCAGTTCTTC	CASSFERANEQFF
.	.	TRBV2	TRBJ1-1	TGTGCCAGCAGTGAAGCGACAGCTTTGAACACTGAAGCTTTCTTT	CASSEATALNTEAFF
.	TRBD2	TRBV27	TRBJ2-7	TGTGCCAGCAGTCCCGGACTAGGGTTCCCCGAGCAGTACTTC	CASSPGLGFPEQYF
few	TRBD1	TRBV7-8	TRBJ1-2	TGTGCCAGCAGCTTAAGCCAGGGGGCGTTAAACGGCTACACCTTC	CASSLSQGALNGYTF
.	TRBD2	TRBV7-2	TRBJ2-7	TGTGCCAGCAGCTTAGCGGACCTGCGGGGGGGCGAGCAGTACTTC	CASSLADLRGGEQYF
.	TRBD2	TRBV5-8	TRBJ2-2	TGTGCCACAGATTGGACTAGCGGGGGGGCCCGCACCGGGGAGCTGTTTTTT	CATDWTSGGARTGELFF
.	.	TRBV19	TRBJ1-5	TGTGCCAGTAGTATCAGTGACAGTAGCAATCAGCCCCAGCATTTT	CASSISDSSNQPQHF
.	TRBD1	TRBV27	TRBJ2-7	TGTGCCAGCAGTTTGGGACAGGGGTTCGGCGAGCAGTACTTC	CASSLGQGFGEQYF
once	TRBD1	TRBV18	TRBJ1-5	TGTGCCAGCTCACCCCTTCCGGGACAGGGGGCAGGTCAGCCCCAGCATTTT	CASSPLPGQGAGQPQHF
.	TRBD1	TRBV9	TRBJ2-3	TGTGCCAGCAATTCATTAGGGACAGGGCTTTATTTT	CASNSLGTGLYF
.	TRBD1	TRBV5-6	TRBJ2-6	TGTGCCAGCAGCCCGCGACAGGGGGCAGGTGGGGCCAACGTCCTGACTTTC	CASSPRQGAGGANVLTF
.	TRBD1	TRBV3-1/TRBV3-2	TRBJ1-1	TGTGCCAGCAGCCGCAGGACAGGAGAGACTGAAGCTTTCTTT	CASSRRTGETEAFF
.	TRBD1	TRBV9	TRBJ1-1	TGTGCCAGCAGCGTTAGGGGACAGGGAGTGACTGAAGCTTTCTTT	CASSVRGQGVTEAFF
.	TRBD2	TRBV5-1	TRBJ2-1	TGCGCCAGCAGCGCGGGGGGCGGGACTAGATCCTACAATGAGCAGTTCTTC	CASSAGGGTRSYNEQFF
.	.	TRBV7-3	TRBJ1-1	TGTGCCAGCAGCTTAAGGGCAGGGTTAATCACTGAAGCTTTCTTT	CASSLRAGLITEAFF
.	TRBD1	TRBV18	TRBJ2-5	TGTGCCAGCTCCCTTGACAGGGGGCAGACCCAGTACTTC	CASSLDRGQTQYF
.	.	TRBV6-1	TRBJ1-1	TGTGCCAGCAGTGAAAACAGCTTGAACACTGAAGCTTTCTTT	CASSENSLNTEAFF
few	.	TRBV5-1	TRBJ2-7	TGCGCCAGCAGCCTGTCGAACAGGGCATACGAGCAGTACTTC	CASSLSNRAYEQYF
.	.	TRBV7-9	TRBJ2-3	TGTGCCAGCAGCTTAGAGAGAAACACAGATACGCAGTATTTT	CASSLERNTDTQYF
.	TRBD2	TRBV28	TRBJ2-1	TGTGCCAGCAGTTTATCGGGACTAGCGGGGCAAGGCGTTGAGCAGTTCTTC	CASSLSGLAGQGVEQFF
.	.	TRBV5-6	TRBJ1-6	TGTGCCAGCAGCTTGGATCCCAGGGATGATTCACCCCTCCACTTT	CASSLDPRDDSPLHF
medium-sized	.	TRBV6-1	TRBJ2-2	TGTGCCAGCAGTGAAGAGGAGGGGGCTGGCGGGGAGCTGTTTTTT	CASSEEEGAGGELFF
once	.	TRBV7-3	TRBJ1-2	TGTGCCAGCAGCTTAGACAGGTCTTATGGCTACACCTTC	CASSLDRSYGYTF
.	TRBD1	TRBV5-1	TRBJ1-3	TGCGCCAGCAGCTTGGTGACAGGGAACGGTGGAAACACCATATATTTT	CASSLVTGNGGNTIYF
.	TRBD2	TRBV9	TRBJ2-3	TGTGCCAGCAGCGTAGGGACTAGCTCAAATACGCAGTATTTT	CASSVGTSSNTQYF
.	.	TRBV28	TRBJ1-1	TGTGCCAGCACTCCACTCGGGGATATGAACACTGAAGCTTTCTTT	CASTPLGDMNTEAFF
.	TRBD1	TRBV7-8	TRBJ1-1	TGTGCCAGCAGCTTAGCCCAGGGGGCAGACACTGAAGCTTTCTTT	CASSLAQGADTEAFF
.	TRBD2	TRBV15	TRBJ2-7	TGTGCCACCAGCTCCCCGGGACTAGCGGGGGGTCCTTTATACGAGCAGTACTTC	CATSSPGLAGGPLYEQYF
.	TRBD1	TRBV6-6	TRBJ1-6	TGTGCCAGCAGTTACTCCGGACAGGCAATGCATTCACCCCTCCACTTT	CASSYSGQAMHSPLHF
.	.	TRBV14	TRBJ1-6	TGTGCCTTGAGCAGGGTGGACTCACCCCTCCACTTT	CALSRVDSPLHF
once	.	TRBV4-3	TRBJ1-1	TGCGCCAGCAGCAGGGCCGTCAGGGAGGGCACTGAAGCTTTCTTT	CASSRAVREGTEAFF
.	TRBD1	TRBV18	TRBJ2-3	TGTGCCAGCTCACCTGTGACAGGGGGACGAAATGTAACGCAGTATTTT	CASSPVTGGRNVTQYF
few	TRBD2	TRBV30	TRBJ2-2	TGTGCCTGCCCCCGGACTAGCGGGGGCCCTCCCAACACCGGGGAGCTGTTTTTT	CACPRTSGGPPNTGELFF
.	TRBD1	TRBV28	TRBJ1-6	TGTGCCAGCAGCCGACAGGGGGCTAATTCACCCCTCCACTTT	CASSRQGANSPLHF
.	TRBD2	TRBV5-4	TRBJ2-2	TGTGCCAGCAGCTTGTCACTAGCGGGGAACACCGGGGAGCTGTTTTTT	CASSLSLAGNTGELFF
few	.	TRBV4-2	TRBJ1-4	TGTGCCAGCAGCCAAGAAAGGGGAGGGAAGAAACTGTTTTTT	CASSQERGGKKLFF